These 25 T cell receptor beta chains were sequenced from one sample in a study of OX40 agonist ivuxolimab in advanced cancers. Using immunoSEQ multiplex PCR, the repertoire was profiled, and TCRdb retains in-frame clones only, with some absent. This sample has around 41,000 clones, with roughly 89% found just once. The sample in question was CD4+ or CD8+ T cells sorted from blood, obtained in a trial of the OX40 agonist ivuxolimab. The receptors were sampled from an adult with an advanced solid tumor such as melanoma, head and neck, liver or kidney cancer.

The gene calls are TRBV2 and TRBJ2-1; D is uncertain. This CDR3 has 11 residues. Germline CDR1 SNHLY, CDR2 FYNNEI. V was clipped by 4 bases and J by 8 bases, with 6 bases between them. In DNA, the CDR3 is TGTGCCAGCAGTGGCGAGGATGAGCAGTTCTTC. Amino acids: CASSGEDEQFF.

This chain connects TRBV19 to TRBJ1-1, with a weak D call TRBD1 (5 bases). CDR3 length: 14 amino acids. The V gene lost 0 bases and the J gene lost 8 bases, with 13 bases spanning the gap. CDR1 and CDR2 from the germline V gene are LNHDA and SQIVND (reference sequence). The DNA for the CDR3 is TGTGCCAGTAGTATAGATCTGGGACCGTCGGAAGCTTTCTTT. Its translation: CASSIDLGPSEAFF.

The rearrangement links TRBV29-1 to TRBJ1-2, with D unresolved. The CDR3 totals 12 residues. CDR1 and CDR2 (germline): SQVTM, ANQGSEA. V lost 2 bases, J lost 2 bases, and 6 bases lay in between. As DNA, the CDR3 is TGCAGCGTTGAATCACCAAACTATGGCTACACCTTC. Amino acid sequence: CSVESPNYGYTF.

The CDR3 DNA reads TGTGCCAGCAGCTGGCAAGACAGGGGTGGGGGCCAAGAGACCCAGTACTTC. Encoded protein: CASSWQDRGGGQETQYF. The chain is built from TRBV13 and TRBJ2-5, with 8 bases matching TRBD1. Germline V gene sequence: CDR1 PRHDT, CDR2 FYEKMQ (reference sequence). The CDR3 has 17 amino acids. The junction had 11 bases not matched to a gene; V was cut back by 4 bases and J by 1 base.

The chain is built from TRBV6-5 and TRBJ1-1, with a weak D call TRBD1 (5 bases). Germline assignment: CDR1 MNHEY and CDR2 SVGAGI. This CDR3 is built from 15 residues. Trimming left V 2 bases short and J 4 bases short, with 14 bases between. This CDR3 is CASSYRPGLGTEAFF. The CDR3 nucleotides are TGTGCCAGCAGTTACCGCCCAGGGTTAGGCACTGAAGCTTTCTTT.

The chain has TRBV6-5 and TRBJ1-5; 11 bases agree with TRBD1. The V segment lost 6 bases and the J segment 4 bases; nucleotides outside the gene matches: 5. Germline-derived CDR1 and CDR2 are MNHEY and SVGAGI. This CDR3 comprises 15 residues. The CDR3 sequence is CASRPGTGGNQPQHF. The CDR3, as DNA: TGTGCCAGCAGGCCAGGGACAGGGGGAAATCAGCCCCAGCATTTT.

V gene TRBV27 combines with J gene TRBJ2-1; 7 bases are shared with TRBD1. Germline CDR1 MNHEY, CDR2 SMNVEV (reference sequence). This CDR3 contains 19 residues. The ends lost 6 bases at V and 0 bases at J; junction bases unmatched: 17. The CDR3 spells CASRSHRGSIFSSYNEQFF. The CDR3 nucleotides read TGTGCCAGCAGGTCCCACAGGGGATCGATCTTTAGCTCCTACAATGAGCAGTTCTTC.

The chain's CDR3 is CAVRSTGQPPGQQFF. Here the CDR3 DNA reads TGTGCCGTACGGTCGACGGGACAACCTCCGGGACAGCAGTTCTTC. This chain connects TRBV10-3 to TRBJ2-1, with D possibly being TRBD1 (6 bases). The germline V gene encodes CDR1 ENHRY and CDR2 SYGVKD. The CDR3 is 15 residues long. V lost 11 bases, J lost 11 bases, and 28 bases lay in between.

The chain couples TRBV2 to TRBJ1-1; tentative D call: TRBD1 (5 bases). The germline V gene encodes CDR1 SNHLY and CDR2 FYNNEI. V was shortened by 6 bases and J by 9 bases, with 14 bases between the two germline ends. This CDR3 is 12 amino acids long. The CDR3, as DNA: TGTGCCAGCAGCCTTCCCCTGGGGCAAGCTTTCTTT. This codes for CASSLPLGQAFF.

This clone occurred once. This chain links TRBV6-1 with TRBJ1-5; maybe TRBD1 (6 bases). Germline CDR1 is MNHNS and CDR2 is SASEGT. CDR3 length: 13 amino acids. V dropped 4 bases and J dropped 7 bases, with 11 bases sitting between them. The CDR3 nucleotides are TGTGCCAGCAGTGCTTTCGGGACACAGCCCCAGCATTTT. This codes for CASSAFGTQPQHF.

The CDR3 coding sequence is TGTGCCACAACTGCGCAGGGGAACACTGAAGCTTTCTTT. As protein: CATTAQGNTEAFF. The rearrangement links TRBV10-3 to TRBJ1-1; D possibly corresponds to TRBD1 (5 bases). This CDR3 is 13 amino acids long. With 10 bases removed from V and 1 base from J, the gap between germline ends came to 13 bases. Germline loops: CDR1 ENHRY, CDR2 SYGVKD.

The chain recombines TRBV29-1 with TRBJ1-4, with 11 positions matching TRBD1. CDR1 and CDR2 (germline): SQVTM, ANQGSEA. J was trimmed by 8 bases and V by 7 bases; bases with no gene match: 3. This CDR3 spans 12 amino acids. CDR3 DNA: TGCAGCGGGGGACAGGGGGACGAAAAACTGTTTTTT. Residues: CSGGQGDEKLFF.

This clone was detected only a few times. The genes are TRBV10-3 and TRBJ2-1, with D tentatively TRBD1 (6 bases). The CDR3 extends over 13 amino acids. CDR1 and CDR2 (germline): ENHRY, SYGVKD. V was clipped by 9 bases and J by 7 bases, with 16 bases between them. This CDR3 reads CAITPGTLNEQFF. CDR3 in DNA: TGTGCCATTACCCCCGGGACACTGAATGAGCAGTTCTTC.

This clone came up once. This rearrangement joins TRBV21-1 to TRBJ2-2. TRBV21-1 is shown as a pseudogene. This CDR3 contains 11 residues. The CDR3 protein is CARGDTGELFF. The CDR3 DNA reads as TGTGCCAGGGGGGATACCGGGGAGCTGTTTTTT.

The CDR3 DNA is TGTGCCAGCAGCTTAGACGGCGGGGGGGCCGTGGATGAGCAGTTCTTC. It encodes CASSLDGGGAVDEQFF. The chain employs TRBV7-2 and TRBJ2-1, with 9 bases that match TRBD2. J was trimmed by 8 bases and V by 1 base; bases with no gene match: 9. Germline V gene data show CDR1 as SGHTA and CDR2 as FQGNSA. The CDR3 runs 16 residues.

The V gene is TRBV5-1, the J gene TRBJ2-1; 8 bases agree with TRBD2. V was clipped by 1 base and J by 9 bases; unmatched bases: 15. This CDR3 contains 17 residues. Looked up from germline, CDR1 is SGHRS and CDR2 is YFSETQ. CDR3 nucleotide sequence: TGCGCCAGCAGCTTGCTCCCCGGGACTAGTGGGGGGGCTGAGCAGTTCTTC. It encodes CASSLLPGTSGGAEQFF.

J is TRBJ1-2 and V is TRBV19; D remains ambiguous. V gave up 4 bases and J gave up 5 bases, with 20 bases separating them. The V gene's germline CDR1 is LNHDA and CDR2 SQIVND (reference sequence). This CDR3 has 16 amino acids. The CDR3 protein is CASSTSRADSRYGYTF. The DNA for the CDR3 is TGTGCCAGTAGTACAAGTCGGGCCGACTCTCGATATGGCTACACCTTC.

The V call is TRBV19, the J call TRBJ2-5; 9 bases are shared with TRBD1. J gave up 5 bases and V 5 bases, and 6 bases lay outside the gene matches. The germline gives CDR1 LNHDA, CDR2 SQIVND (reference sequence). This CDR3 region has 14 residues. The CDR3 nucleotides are TGTGCCAGTAGTCTACAGGGGGCCGAGGAGACCCAGTACTTC. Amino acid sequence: CASSLQGAEETQYF. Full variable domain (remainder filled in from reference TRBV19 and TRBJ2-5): DGGITQSPKYLFRKEGQNVTLSCEQNLNHDAMYWYRQDPGQGLRLIYYSQIVNDFQKGDIAEGYSVSREKKESFPLTVTSAQKNPTAFYLCASSLQGAEETQYFGPGTRLLVL.

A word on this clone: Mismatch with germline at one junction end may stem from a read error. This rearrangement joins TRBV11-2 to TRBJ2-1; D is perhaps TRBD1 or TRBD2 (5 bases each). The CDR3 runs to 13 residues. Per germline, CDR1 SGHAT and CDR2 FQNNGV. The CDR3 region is CASSWGTYNEQFF. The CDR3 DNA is TGTGCCAGTAGCTGGGGGACCTACAATGAGCAGTTCTTC.

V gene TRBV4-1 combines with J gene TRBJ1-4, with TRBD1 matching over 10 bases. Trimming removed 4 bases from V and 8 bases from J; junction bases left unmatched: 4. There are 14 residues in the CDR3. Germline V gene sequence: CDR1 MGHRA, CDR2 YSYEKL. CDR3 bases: TGCGCCAGCAGCCCGGGACAGGGGAGGGAAAAACTGTTTTTT. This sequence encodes CASSPGQGREKLFF.

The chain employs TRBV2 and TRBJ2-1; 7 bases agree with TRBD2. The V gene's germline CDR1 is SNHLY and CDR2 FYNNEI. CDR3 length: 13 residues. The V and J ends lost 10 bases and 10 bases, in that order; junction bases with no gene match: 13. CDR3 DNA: TGTGCCACAAGTACTGGGGGGGATCGGGAGCAGTTCTTC. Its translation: CATSTGGDREQFF.

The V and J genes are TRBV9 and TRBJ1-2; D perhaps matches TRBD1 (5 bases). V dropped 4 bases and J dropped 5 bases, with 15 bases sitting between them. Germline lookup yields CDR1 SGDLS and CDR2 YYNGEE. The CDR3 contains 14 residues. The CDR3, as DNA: TGTGCCAGCAGCACCAAGACAGAAGAGTATGGCTACACCTTC. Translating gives CASSTKTEEYGYTF.

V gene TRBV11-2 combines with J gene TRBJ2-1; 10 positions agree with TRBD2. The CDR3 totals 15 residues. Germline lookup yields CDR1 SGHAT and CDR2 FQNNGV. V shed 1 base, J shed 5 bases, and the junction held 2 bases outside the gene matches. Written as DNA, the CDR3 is TGTGCCAGCAGCTTAGCGGGGACTAGCGACAATGAGCAGTTCTTC. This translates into CASSLAGTSDNEQFF.

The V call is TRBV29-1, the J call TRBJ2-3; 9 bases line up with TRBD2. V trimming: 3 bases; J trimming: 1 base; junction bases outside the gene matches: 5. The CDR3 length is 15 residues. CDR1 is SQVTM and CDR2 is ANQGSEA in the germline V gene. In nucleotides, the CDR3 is TGCAGCGTTGAGGGAGCGGGGGGAGGCACAGATACGCAGTATTTT. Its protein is CSVEGAGGGTDTQYF.

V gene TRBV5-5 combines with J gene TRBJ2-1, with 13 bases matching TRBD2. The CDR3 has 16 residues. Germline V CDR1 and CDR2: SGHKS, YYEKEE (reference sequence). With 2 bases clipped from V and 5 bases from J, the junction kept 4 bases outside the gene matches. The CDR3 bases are TGTGCCAGCAGCTTCGTCACTAGCGGGGGGGACAATGAGCAGTTCTTC. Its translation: CASSFVTSGGDNEQFF.